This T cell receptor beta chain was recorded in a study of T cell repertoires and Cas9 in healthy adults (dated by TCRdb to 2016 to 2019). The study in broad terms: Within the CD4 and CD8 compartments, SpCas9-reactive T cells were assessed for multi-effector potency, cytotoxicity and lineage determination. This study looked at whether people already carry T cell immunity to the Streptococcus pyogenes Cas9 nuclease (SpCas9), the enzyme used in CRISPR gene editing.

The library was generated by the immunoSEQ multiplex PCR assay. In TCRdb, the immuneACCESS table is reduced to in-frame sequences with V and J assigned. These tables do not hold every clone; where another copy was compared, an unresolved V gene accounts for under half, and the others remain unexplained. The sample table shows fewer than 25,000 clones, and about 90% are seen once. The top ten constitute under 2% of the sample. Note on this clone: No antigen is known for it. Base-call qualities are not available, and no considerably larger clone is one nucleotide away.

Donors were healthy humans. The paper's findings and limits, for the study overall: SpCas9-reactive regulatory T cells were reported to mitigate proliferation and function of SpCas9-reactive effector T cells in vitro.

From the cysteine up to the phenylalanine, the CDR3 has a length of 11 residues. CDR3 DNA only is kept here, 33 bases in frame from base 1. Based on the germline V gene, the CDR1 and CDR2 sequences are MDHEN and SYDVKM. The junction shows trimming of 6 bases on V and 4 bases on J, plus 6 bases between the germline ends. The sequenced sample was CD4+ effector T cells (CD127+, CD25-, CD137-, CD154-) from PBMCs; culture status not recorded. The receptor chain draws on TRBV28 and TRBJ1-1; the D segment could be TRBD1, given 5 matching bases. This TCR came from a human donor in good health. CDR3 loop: CASRQVTEAFF. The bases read TGTGCCAGCAGACAGGTCACTGAAGCTTTCTTT.